This T cell receptor beta chain originates from a study of metastatic and nonmetastatic thyroid tumors. On the study more broadly: Repertoires from malignant and benign thyroid patients were compared across blood and tumor or nodule tissue.

No patient received treatment before thyroid surgery. Authors' data handling: In papillary thyroid cancer, a distant-metastasis classifier was built using CDR3 differences across clinicopathological groups. Using MiXCR, TCRdb reanalyzed the PCR reads. The V and J calls come from TCRdb's annotation, not from the publication. The sample lists 7,500 to 10,000 clones, less than 40% occurring once. The germline V gene has CDR1 GTSNPN and CDR2 SVGIG (reference sequence). With 3 bases removed from V and 10 bases from J, the gap between germline ends came to 13 bases. CDR3 length: 11 amino acids. Sequencing was performed on tumor tissue. The chain joins TRBV30 to TRBJ2-7; maybe TRBD1 (5 bases). This receptor was taken from a female donor with papillary thyroid cancer or a benign thyroid nodule (not recorded which). Some clones in this sample may be carry-over from other donors' samples. This chain's CDR3 is CAWRTAYIQYF. DNA for the CDR3: TGTGCCTGGAGGACAGCCTATATTCAGTACTTC.